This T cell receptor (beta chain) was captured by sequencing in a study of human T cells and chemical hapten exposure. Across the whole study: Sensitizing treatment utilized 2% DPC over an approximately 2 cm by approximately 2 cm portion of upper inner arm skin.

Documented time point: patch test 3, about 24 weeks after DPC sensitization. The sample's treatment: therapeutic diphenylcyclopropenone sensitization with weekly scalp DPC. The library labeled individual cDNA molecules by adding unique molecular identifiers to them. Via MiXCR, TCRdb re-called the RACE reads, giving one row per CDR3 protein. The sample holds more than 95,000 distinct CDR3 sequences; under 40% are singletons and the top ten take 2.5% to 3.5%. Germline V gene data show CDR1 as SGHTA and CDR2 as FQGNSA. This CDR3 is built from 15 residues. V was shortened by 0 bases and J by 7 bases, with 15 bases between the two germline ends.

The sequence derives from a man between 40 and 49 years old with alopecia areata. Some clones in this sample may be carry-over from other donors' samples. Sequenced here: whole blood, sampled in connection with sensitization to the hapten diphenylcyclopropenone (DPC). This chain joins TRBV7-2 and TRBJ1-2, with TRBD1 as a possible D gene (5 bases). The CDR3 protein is CASSLARVAGGGYTF. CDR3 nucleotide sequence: TGTGCCAGCAGCTTAGCGAGGGTAGCCGGGGGTGGCTACACCTTC.